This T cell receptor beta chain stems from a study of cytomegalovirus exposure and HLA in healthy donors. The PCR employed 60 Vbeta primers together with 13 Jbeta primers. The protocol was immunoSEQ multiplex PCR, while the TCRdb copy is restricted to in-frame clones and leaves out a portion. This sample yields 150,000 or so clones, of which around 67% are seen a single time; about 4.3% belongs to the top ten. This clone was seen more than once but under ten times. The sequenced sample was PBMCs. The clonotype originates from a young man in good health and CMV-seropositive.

The DNA for the CDR3 is TGTGCCAGCACCGACAGGGGCCATGAAAAACTGTTTTTT. It is translated as CASTDRGHEKLFF. This rearrangement joins TRBV6-5 to TRBJ1-4; 8 bases line up with TRBD1. This CDR3 has 13 residues. The germline V gene has CDR1 MNHEY and CDR2 SVGAGI. Germline trimming cut 7 bases from V and 6 bases from J; bases unmatched to any gene: 4.